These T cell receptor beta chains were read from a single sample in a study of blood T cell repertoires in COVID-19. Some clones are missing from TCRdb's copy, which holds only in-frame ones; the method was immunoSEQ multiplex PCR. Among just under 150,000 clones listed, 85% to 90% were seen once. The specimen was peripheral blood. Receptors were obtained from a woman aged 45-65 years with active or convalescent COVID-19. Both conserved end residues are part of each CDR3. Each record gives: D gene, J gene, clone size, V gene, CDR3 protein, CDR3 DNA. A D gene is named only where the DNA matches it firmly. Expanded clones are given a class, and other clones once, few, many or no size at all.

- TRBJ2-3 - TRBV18 CASSPGTYTDTQYF TGTGCCAGCTCACCAGGGACTTACACAGATACGCAGTATTTT
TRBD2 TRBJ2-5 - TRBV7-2 CASSLGPRTSGNRETQYF TGTGCCAGCAGCTTAGGTCCCAGGACTAGCGGGAATCGGGAGACCCAGTACTTC
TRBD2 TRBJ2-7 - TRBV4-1 CASSLGTSGAYEQYF TGCGCCAGCAGCCTGGGAACTAGCGGGGCCTACGAGCAGTACTTC
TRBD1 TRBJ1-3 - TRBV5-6 CASSLVGQGARNTIYF TGTGCCAGCAGCTTGGTTGGACAGGGAGCTCGAAACACCATATATTTT
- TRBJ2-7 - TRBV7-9 CASSFGLAGSGDEQYF TGTGCCAGCAGCTTCGGATTAGCTGGGAGTGGTGACGAGCAGTACTTC
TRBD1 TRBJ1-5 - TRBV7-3 CASSPRFRDRGRGNQPQHF TGTGCCAGCAGCCCCCGCTTTCGGGACAGGGGACGGGGCAATCAGCCCCAGCATTTT
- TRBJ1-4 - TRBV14 CASSQQTNEKLFF TGTGCCAGCAGCCAACAAACTAATGAAAAACTGTTTTTT
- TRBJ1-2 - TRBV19 CASKPPFGPRDSSYTF TGTGCCAGTAAGCCCCCTTTTGGACCACGGGATAGTAGCTACACCTTC
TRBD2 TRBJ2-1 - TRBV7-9 CASSPHKATSDNEQFF TGTGCCAGCAGCCCACATAAAGCGACTAGCGACAATGAGCAGTTCTTC
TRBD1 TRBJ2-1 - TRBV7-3 CASSLVRTGFSSYNEQFF TGTGCCAGCAGCTTAGTGCGGACAGGGTTCTCGAGTTACAATGAGCAGTTCTTC
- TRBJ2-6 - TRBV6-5 CASSRDSGANVLTF TGTGCCAGCTCCAGGGACTCTGGGGCCAACGTCCTGACTTTC
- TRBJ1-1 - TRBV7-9 CASSPDQGNTEAFF TGTGCCAGCAGCCCGGATCAGGGGAACACTGAAGCTTTCTTT
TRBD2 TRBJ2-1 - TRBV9 CASTVSGNLYNEQFF TGTGCCAGCACCGTTAGCGGGAACCTCTACAATGAGCAGTTCTTC
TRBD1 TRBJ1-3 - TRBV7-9 CASSWGTGASGNTIYF TGTGCCAGCAGCTGGGGGACAGGGGCCTCTGGAAACACCATATATTTT
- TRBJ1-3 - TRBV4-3 CASSQDSSGTGNTIYF TGCGCCAGCAGCCAAGATTCATCAGGGACTGGAAACACCATATATTTT
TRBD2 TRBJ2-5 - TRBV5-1 CASSYTTTSGGARETQYF TGCGCCAGCAGCTACACCACTACTAGCGGGGGGGCTCGGGAGACCCAGTACTTC
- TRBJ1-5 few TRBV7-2 CASSLIGQPNQPQHF TGTGCCAGCAGCTTAATCGGACAGCCAAATCAGCCCCAGCATTTT
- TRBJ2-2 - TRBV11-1 CASSLERARTGELFF TGTGCCAGCAGCTTGGAGCGGGCGCGCACCGGGGAGCTGTTTTTT
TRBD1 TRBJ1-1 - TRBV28 CASSFYRGTNTEAFF TGTGCCAGCAGTTTTTACAGGGGAACCAACACTGAAGCTTTCTTT
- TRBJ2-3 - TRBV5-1 CASSLPSDTQYF TGCGCCAGCAGCTTGCCTAGCGATACGCAGTATTTT
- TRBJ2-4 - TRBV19 CASSIVFPRGRAKNIQYF TGTGCCAGTAGTATAGTATTCCCCAGGGGAAGGGCCAAAAACATTCAGTACTTC
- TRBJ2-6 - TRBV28 CASTEMGAGANVLTF TGTGCCAGCACCGAGATGGGAGCTGGGGCCAACGTCCTGACTTTC
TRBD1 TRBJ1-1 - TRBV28 CASRTTGGYTEAFF TGTGCCAGCAGGACGACAGGGGGCTACACTGAAGCTTTCTTT
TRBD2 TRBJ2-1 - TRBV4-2 CASSQEPLAGGSYNEQFF TGTGCCAGCAGCCAAGAACCGCTAGCGGGAGGCTCCTACAATGAGCAGTTCTTC
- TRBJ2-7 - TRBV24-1 CATSDFHLIDRFIEQYF TGTGCCACCAGTGATTTCCACCTAATTGACAGGTTTATCGAGCAGTACTTC
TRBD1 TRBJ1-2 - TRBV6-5 CASNPTGARGGYTF TGTGCCAGCAACCCGACAGGGGCGCGAGGTGGCTACACCTTC
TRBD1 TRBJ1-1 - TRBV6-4 CASSAGTGGMVGEAFF TGTGCCAGCAGTGCCGGGACAGGCGGGATGGTAGGCGAAGCTTTCTTT
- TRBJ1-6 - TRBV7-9 CASSFLGQTAAYNSPLHF TGTGCCAGCAGCTTCTTGGGGCAGACAGCTGCCTATAATTCACCCCTCCACTTT
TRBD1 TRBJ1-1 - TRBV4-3 CASSHITGGAEAFF TGCGCCAGCAGCCACATAACAGGGGGGGCTGAAGCTTTCTTT
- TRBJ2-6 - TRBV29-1 CSVPTTSSGANVLTF TGCAGCGTTCCCACAACTAGCTCTGGGGCCAACGTCCTGACTTTC
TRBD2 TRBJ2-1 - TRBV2 CASSPIAGGNNEQFF TGTGCCAGCAGCCCCATAGCGGGGGGAAACAATGAGCAGTTCTTC
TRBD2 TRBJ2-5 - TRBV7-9 CASSLDTSGKETQYF TGTGCCAGCAGCTTAGATACTAGCGGCAAAGAGACCCAGTACTTC
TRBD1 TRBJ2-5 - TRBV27 CASSRTGGGGETQYF TGTGCCAGCAGTAGAACAGGGGGCGGGGGAGAGACCCAGTACTTC
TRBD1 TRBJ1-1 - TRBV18 CASSPMGQNMNTEAFF TGTGCCAGCTCACCAATGGGACAGAACATGAACACTGAAGCTTTCTTT
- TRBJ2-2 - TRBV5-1 CASSSVSGPGELFF TGCGCCAGCAGCTCAGTGAGTGGGCCCGGGGAGCTGTTTTTT
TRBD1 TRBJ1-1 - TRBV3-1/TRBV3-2 CASSSGGGINTEAFF TGTGCCAGCAGCTCAGGGGGCGGAATCAACACTGAAGCTTTCTTT
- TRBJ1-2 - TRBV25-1 CASSQGYYGYTF TGTGCCAGCAGTCAGGGATACTATGGCTACACCTTC
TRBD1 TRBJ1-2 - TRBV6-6 CASSNVPGQGGDYTF TGTGCCAGCAGCAATGTTCCGGGACAGGGGGGTGACTACACCTTC
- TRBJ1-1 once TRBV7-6 CASSLGGEGNTEAFF TGTGCCAGCAGCTTAGGCGGGGAGGGGAACACTGAAGCTTTCTTT
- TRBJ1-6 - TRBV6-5 CASSWGGATPLHF TGTGCCAGCAGTTGGGGCGGAGCAACACCCCTCCACTTT
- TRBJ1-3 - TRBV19 CASKDNSGNTIYF TGTGCCAGTAAAGACAACTCTGGAAACACCATATATTTT
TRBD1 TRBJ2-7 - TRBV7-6 CASSLEGQPNYEQYF TGTGCCAGCAGCTTAGAGGGACAGCCGAACTACGAGCAGTACTTC
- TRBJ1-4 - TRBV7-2 CASSFGQNEKLFF TGTGCCAGCAGCTTCGGACAGAATGAAAAACTGTTTTTT
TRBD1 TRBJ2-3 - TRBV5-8 CASSSMGQGVTDTQYF TGTGCCAGCAGCTCGATGGGACAGGGGGTCACAGATACGCAGTATTTT
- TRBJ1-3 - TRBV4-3 CASSQAPGPGNTIYF TGCGCCAGCAGCCAAGCCCCAGGGCCTGGAAACACCATATATTTT
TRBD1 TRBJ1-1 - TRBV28 CASSPRTGSNTEAFF TGTGCCAGCAGTCCCCGGACAGGGTCGAACACTGAAGCTTTCTTT
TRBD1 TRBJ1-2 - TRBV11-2 CASSDRVNYGYTF TGTGCCAGCAGCGACAGGGTCAACTATGGCTACACCTTC
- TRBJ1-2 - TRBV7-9 CASSLGPNYGYTF TGTGCCAGCAGCTTGGGGCCGAACTATGGCTACACCTTC
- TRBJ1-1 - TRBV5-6 CASSLTGGDTEAFF TGTGCCAGCAGCTTGACCGGGGGGGACACTGAAGCTTTCTTT
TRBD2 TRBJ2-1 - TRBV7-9 CASSLLAGISDEQFF TGTGCCAGCAGCTTATTAGCGGGGATTTCGGATGAGCAGTTCTTC
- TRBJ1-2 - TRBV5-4 CASTTRGGLNYGYTF TGTGCCAGCACCACGCGTGGGGGCCTGAACTATGGCTACACCTTC